This TCR beta chain was captured by sequencing in a study of cytomegalovirus exposure and HLA in healthy donors. Study results and limitations: Cytomegalovirus-associated status was assigned to more than 150 TCR beta chains. The authors later found HLA-associated TCR beta chains more clonally expanded than equally common others.

60 Vbeta and 13 Jbeta primers were used in PCR. Assay: immunoSEQ multiplex PCR; the TCRdb copy retains only in-frame clones and omits some. The sample holds 95,000 to 150,000 clones, roughly 79% seen once. The trim removed 4 bases at V and 6 bases at J, leaving 9 bases unmatched. The length of the CDR3 is 14 residues. The germline CDR1 and CDR2 sequences are GTSNPN and SVGIG (reference sequence). About this clone itself: Its antigen is unknown.

This sequence originates from a woman aged 40 to 50 in good health and CMV-seronegative. The material sequenced was PBMCs. This chain joins TRBV30 and TRBJ2-3, with 8 bases lining up with TRBD2. This CDR3 reads CAWISSGGGDTQYF. The CDR3 nucleotides are TGTGCCTGGATATCCTCGGGGGGGGGCGATACGCAGTATTTT.